This paragraph covers one T cell receptor (beta chain) sequence. This specimen comes from a study of type 1 regulatory T cells. About the study: T-allo10 is a Tr1-enriched, alloantigen-specific CD4 T cell product made in vitro.

This CDR3 is built from 18 residues. Germline CDR1 and CDR2: DFQATT and SNEGSKA (reference sequence). TCRdb redid the calling of the reads with MiXCR, one entry per CDR3 protein. This sample has 80,000 to 100,000 distinct CDR3 sequences, with roughly a third found just once. The chain employs TRBV20-1 and TRBJ2-3; 9 bases agree with TRBD2. The clonotype comes from a human donor in good health. Sequenced material: CD4+ T cells, either the whole sample or a sorted fraction (not recorded which). CDR3 sequence (DNA): TGCAGCGGCCCTCCCTCCGCGGGAGGGCAAACTAGCACAGATACGCAGTATTTT. It yields the protein CSGPPSAGGQTSTDTQYF.